Given below is one T cell receptor (beta chain) in context. V shed 6 bases, J shed 3 bases, and the junction held 6 bases outside the gene matches. The CDR3 loop spans 13 amino acids. From germline, CDR1 is SQVTM and CDR2 ANQGSEA. This sample is drawn from a study of blood T cells in healthy people across ages. Study context: Capture by template switching was about one barcoded beta molecule per two T cells.

A second roughly 7 to 12 cycle PCR used barcoded and J-beta primers. TCRdb analysed the 5' RACE reads with MiXCR anew, one entry per CDR3 protein. The repertoire holds roughly 830,000 distinct CDR3 sequences, 62% seen once, with 25% to 35% in the top ten. Sequenced material: blood. The sequence was collected from a man aged 25 to 40 in good health. This rearrangement joins TRBV29-1 to TRBJ2-3; 7 bases are a match to TRBD1. The CDR3 region has the DNA TGCAGCGTCCCGGGACAGAAAACAGATACGCAGTATTTT. Its translation: CSVPGQKTDTQYF.